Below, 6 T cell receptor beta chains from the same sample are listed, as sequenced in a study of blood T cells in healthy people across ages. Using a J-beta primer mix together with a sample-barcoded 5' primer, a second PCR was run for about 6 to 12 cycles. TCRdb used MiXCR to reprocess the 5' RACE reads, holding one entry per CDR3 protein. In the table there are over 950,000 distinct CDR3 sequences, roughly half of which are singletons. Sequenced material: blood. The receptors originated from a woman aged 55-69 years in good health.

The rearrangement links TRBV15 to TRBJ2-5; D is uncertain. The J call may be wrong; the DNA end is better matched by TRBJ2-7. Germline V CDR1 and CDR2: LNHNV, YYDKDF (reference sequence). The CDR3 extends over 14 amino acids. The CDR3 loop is CATSRDATYPEQYF. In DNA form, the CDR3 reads TGTGCCACCAGCAGAGATGCCACCTATCCCGAGCAGTACTTC.

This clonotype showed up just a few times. The DNA for the CDR3 is TGTGCCAGCAGCTTAGATTCCGGGGGGGGCTCCTACAATGAGCAGTTCTTC. Amino acid sequence: CASSLDSGGGSYNEQFF. The chain joins TRBV11-3 to TRBJ2-1, with 8 bases fitting TRBD2. The V and J ends lost 0 bases and 0 bases, in that order; junction bases with no gene match: 4. Per germline, CDR1 SGHNT and CDR2 YENEEA. CDR3 length: 17 amino acids.

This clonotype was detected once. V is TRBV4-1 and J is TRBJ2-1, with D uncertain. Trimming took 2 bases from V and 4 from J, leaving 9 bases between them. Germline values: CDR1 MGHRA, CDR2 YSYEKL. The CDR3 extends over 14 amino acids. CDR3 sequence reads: CASSQRAIYNEQFF. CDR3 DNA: TGCGCCAGCAGCCAAAGGGCTATATACAATGAGCAGTTCTTC.

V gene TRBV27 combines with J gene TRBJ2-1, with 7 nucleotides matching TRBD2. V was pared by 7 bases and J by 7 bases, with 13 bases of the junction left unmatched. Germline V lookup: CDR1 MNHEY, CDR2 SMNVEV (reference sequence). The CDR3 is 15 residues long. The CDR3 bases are TGTGCCAGCACCAACCGGGCGGGAGTTCAAAATGAGCAGTTCTTC. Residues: CASTNRAGVQNEQFF.

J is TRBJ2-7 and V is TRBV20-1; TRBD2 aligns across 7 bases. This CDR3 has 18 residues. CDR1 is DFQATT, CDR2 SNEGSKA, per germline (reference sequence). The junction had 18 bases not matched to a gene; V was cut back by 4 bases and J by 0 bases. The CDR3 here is CSATPGSGVGGFSYEQYF. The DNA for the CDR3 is TGCAGTGCTACACCGGGTAGCGGAGTGGGGGGGTTCTCCTACGAGCAGTACTTC.

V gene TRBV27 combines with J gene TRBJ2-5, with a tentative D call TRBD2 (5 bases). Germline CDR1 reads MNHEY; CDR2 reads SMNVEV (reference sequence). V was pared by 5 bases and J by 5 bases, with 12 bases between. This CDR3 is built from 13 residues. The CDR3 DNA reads TGTGCCAGCAGTCCCCGGTCGGGGGAGACCCAGTACTTC. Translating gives CASSPRSGETQYF.